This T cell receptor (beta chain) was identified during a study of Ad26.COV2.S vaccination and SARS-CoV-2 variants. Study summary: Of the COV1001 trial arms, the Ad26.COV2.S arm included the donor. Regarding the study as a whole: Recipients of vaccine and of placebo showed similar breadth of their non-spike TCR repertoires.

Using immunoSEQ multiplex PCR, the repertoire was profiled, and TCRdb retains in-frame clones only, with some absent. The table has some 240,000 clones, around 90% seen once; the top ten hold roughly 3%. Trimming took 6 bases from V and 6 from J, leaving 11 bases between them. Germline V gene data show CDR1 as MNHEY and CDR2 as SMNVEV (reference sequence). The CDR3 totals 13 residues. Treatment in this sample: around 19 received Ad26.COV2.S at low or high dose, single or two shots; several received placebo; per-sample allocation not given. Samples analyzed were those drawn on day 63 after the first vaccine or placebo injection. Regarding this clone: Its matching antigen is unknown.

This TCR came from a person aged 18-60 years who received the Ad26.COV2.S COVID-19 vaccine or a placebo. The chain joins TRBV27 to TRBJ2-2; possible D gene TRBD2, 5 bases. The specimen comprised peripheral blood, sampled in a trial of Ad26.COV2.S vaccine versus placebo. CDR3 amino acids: CASSGILAGELFF. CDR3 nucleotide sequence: TGTGCCAGCAGCGGGATACTAGCCGGGGAGCTGTTTTTT.